The 21 T cell receptor beta chains presented below share a single source sample, sequenced in a study of shared clonotypes between healthy human individuals. Clones were sequenced by immunoSEQ multiplex PCR, and TCRdb holds only the in-frame ones, with some missing. The sample lists approximately 720,000 clones; approximately 75% were seen once. What was sequenced was memory CD4+ T cells sorted from blood. Subset in this sample: CD45RA-negative fraction. The receptors derive from a woman in her 30s in good health.

V usage is TRBV19 and J usage is TRBJ2-6; TRBD1 is a possible D gene (6 bases). Trimming left V 8 bases short and J 6 bases short, with 20 bases between. The CDR3 contains 16 residues. Germline loops: CDR1 LNHDA, CDR2 SQIVND (reference sequence). The CDR3 sequence is CASGGHSSLEANVLTF. DNA for the CDR3: TGTGCCAGTGGGGGACACTCCAGTTTAGAGGCCAACGTCCTGACTTTC. The whole variable domain, filled in from reference TRBV19 and TRBJ2-6, reads DGGITQSPKYLFRKEGQNVTLSCEQNLNHDAMYWYRQDPGQGLRLIYYSQIVNDFQKGDIAEGYSVSREKKESFPLTVTSAQKNPTAFYLCASGGHSSLEANVLTFGAGSRLTVL.

This sequence joins TRBV7-8 and TRBJ2-7; tentative D call: TRBD1 (6 bases). The CDR3 is 14 amino acids. Germline V gene sequence: CDR1 SGHVS, CDR2 FQNEAQ. The germline V and J ends were trimmed by 6 bases and 4 bases, with 16 bases remaining between them. This CDR3 reads CASSLEQGSYEQYF. For the CDR3, the DNA is TGTGCCAGCAGTCTAGAGCAGGGGAGTTACGAGCAGTACTTC.

The table lists this clone with many counts. The chain uses TRBV6-6 and TRBJ2-1, with 8 bases aligning to TRBD1. Germline lookup yields CDR1 MNHNY and CDR2 SVGAGI (reference sequence). V shed 6 bases and J 2 bases; nucleotides not matched to a gene: 6. This CDR3 has 15 amino acids. The DNA of the CDR3 is TGTGCCAGCAGCCGGACAGGGAACCCCTACAATGAGCAGTTCTTC. It specifies CASSRTGNPYNEQFF.

This clone occurred a few times. The V call is TRBV6-6, the J call TRBJ1-1; D uncertain. CDR1 is MNHNY, CDR2 SVGAGI, per germline (reference sequence). The CDR3 sequence is 14 residues long. Trimming removed 9 bases at V and 3 bases at J, with 17 bases between. The CDR3 sequence is CASASRQRHTEAFF. The CDR3 DNA follows: TGTGCCAGTGCGAGTCGGCAGCGGCACACTGAAGCTTTCTTT.

V is TRBV7-9 and J is TRBJ1-4, with a weak D call TRBD1 (5 bases). V was shortened by 0 bases and J by 7 bases, with 12 bases between the two germline ends. The germline V gene encodes CDR1 SEHNR and CDR2 FQNEAQ (reference sequence). The CDR3 loop spans 15 amino acids. DNA of the CDR3: TGTGCCAGCAGCTTAGCAGGGCTCGGGGGTGAAAAACTGTTTTTT. It codes for CASSLAGLGGEKLFF.

This clone has just a few counts. The chain combines TRBV19 with TRBJ2-7; 8 bases match TRBD1. The J segment lost 5 bases and the V segment lost 2 bases, leaving 5 bases of the junction unmatched. The CDR3 loop spans 14 amino acids. The germline CDR1 and CDR2 sequences are LNHDA and SQIVND (reference sequence). CDR3: CASSIQGAANEQYF. CDR3 nucleotides: TGTGCCAGTAGTATACAGGGGGCGGCAAACGAGCAGTACTTC. The full variable domain, its missing parts supplied by reference TRBV19 and TRBJ2-7, is DGGITQSPKYLFRKEGQNVTLSCEQNLNHDAMYWYRQDPGQGLRLIYYSQIVNDFQKGDIAEGYSVSREKKESFPLTVTSAQKNPTAFYLCASSIQGAANEQYFGPGTRLTVT.

This clone occurred a few times. The chain joins TRBV30 to TRBJ1-2; D is uncertain. V lost 3 bases and J 4 bases, leaving 12 bases between the germline ends. The length of the CDR3 is 13 residues. Germline CDR1 and CDR2: GTSNPN and SVGIG (reference sequence). The DNA for the CDR3 is TGTGCCTGGAGAGGAGGGCCAGGCTATGGCTACACCTTC. Translated, it gives CAWRGGPGYGYTF.

V and J are TRBV18 and TRBJ2-5; D possibly corresponds to TRBD2 (6 bases). CDR1 KGHSH and CDR2 LQKENI come from the germline V gene. CDR3 length equals 12 residues. Trimming pared 6 bases from V and 5 bases from J, leaving 10 bases between. CDR3 in amino acids: CASSLEGETQYF. The CDR3 DNA reads TGTGCCAGCTCCTTGGAGGGGGAGACCCAGTACTTC.

The chain uses TRBV7-2 and TRBJ2-1, with 9 bases fitting TRBD2. J was trimmed by 8 bases and V by 4 bases; bases with no gene match: 6. Germline CDR1 is SGHTA and CDR2 is FQGNSA. This CDR3 has 14 amino acids. CDR3 in amino acids: CASSSLAGLDEQFF. Here the CDR3 DNA reads TGTGCCAGCAGCTCCCTAGCGGGATTGGATGAGCAGTTCTTC.

The rearrangement joins TRBV11-2 to TRBJ2-3, with TRBD1 identical over 9 bases. CDR3 length equals 13 residues. Trimming removed 5 bases from V and 5 bases from J; junction bases left unmatched: 2. CDR1 and CDR2 (germline): SGHAT, FQNNGV. In DNA, the CDR3 is TGTGCCAGCAGCCCGGACAGGGGAGATACGCAGTATTTT. Its protein is CASSPDRGDTQYF.

The chain has TRBV28 and TRBJ2-7; 8 bases align to TRBD1. This CDR3 contains 16 residues. V gave up 2 bases and J gave up 9 bases; unmatched junction bases: 15. CDR1 MDHEN and CDR2 SYDVKM come from the germline V gene. CDR3 sequence (DNA): TGTGCCAGCAGTTTACCGACAGGGGTCAGGGGGGATGGGCAGTACTTC. This sequence encodes CASSLPTGVRGDGQYF.

The gene calls are TRBV9 and TRBJ1-5; D is unresolved. With 0 bases removed from V and 6 bases from J, the gap between germline ends came to 13 bases. The CDR3 loop spans 15 amino acids. Per germline, CDR1 SGDLS and CDR2 YYNGEE. The CDR3 region has the DNA TGTGCCAGCAGCGTAGCTGGGGTTCCCGGTCAGCCCCAGCATTTT. The encoded protein is CASSVAGVPGQPQHF.

This chain connects TRBV28 to TRBJ2-7; 11 nucleotides match TRBD2. The germline V gene encodes CDR1 MDHEN and CDR2 SYDVKM. The length of the CDR3 is 15 residues. With V trimmed by 5 bases and J by 4 bases, 7 bases remained unmatched. The CDR3 loop reads CASSVPGLAEYEQYF. Written as DNA, the CDR3 is TGTGCCAGCAGTGTTCCGGGACTAGCGGAATACGAGCAGTACTTC.

This sequence joins TRBV10-3 and TRBJ2-7; 9 bases map to TRBD2. V shed 11 bases and J 4 bases; nucleotides not matched to a gene: 15. Germline-derived CDR1 and CDR2 are ENHRY and SYGVKD. This CDR3 contains 15 residues. The CDR3 sequence is CASSGGGVSEYEQYF. Here the CDR3 DNA reads TGTGCCTCATCAGGCGGGGGGGTAAGTGAGTACGAGCAGTACTTC.

This clone was picked up a small number of times. This chain uses TRBV18 with TRBJ2-1; the D gene is possibly TRBD1 (5 bases). Trimming stripped 1 base from V and 10 bases from J, with 8 bases between. The CDR3 spans 12 residues. Germline V gene data show CDR1 as KGHSH and CDR2 as LQKENI. DNA for the CDR3: TGTGCCAGCTCACCACTCCAGGGCGAGCAGTTCTTC. Its translation is CASSPLQGEQFF.

The chain combines TRBV28 with TRBJ2-2; possible D gene TRBD1, 6 bases. The germline V gene has CDR1 MDHEN and CDR2 SYDVKM. V gave up 10 bases and J gave up 3 bases, with 18 bases separating them. CDR3 size: 15 residues. The CDR3, as DNA: TGTGCCATCGTATCTGGGACAAGACACACCGGGGAGCTGTTTTTT. Protein: CAIVSGTRHTGELFF.

This clone was detected only once. The genes are TRBV6-1 and TRBJ2-7; 7 nucleotides line up with TRBD1. Germline-derived CDR1 and CDR2 are MNHNS and SASEGT. V was clipped by 2 bases and J by 0 bases; unmatched bases: 10. The CDR3 is 17 amino acids. The CDR3 DNA sequence: TGTGCCAGCAGTGAATTAGGGGGCCATTACAGCTCCTACGAGCAGTACTTC. Translating it yields CASSELGGHYSSYEQYF.

The chain recombines TRBV6-1 with TRBJ2-4, with D perhaps TRBD2 (7 bases). The V end lost 8 bases, the J end lost 1 base, and 9 bases lay between the germline ends. This CDR3 comprises 13 residues. The germline gives CDR1 MNHNS, CDR2 SASEGT. In DNA form, the CDR3 reads TGTGCCAGCGGGGGGGCGGCCAAAAACATTCAGTACTTC. Translating it yields CASGGAAKNIQYF.

This clone was detected ten times or more. The chain recombines TRBV9 with TRBJ2-2; D possibly corresponds to TRBD1 (5 bases). V shed 4 bases and J shed 12 bases, with 19 bases lying between them. The CDR3 has 14 amino acids. Germline V gene sequence: CDR1 SGDLS, CDR2 YYNGEE. The CDR3: CASSTSQGTEKLFF. In nucleotides, the CDR3 is TGTGCCAGCAGCACATCCCAGGGTACAGAGAAGCTGTTTTTT.

This chain connects TRBV6-1 to TRBJ1-6; TRBD1 agrees at 7 bases. After removal of 3 bases from V and 7 bases from J, the junction contained 6 bases not matched to a gene. The CDR3 totals 15 residues. Germline CDR1 MNHNS, CDR2 SASEGT. The CDR3 spells CASSDLTGRNSPLHF. CDR3 coding DNA: TGTGCCAGCAGTGATCTGACAGGGAGGAATTCACCCCTCCACTTT.

In this sample, this clone turned up once. It may be a read error: a sequence one base away is much more abundant. This sequence joins TRBV6-5 and TRBJ2-7, with TRBD1 matching 9 bases. Losses at the gene ends were 0 bases for V and 2 bases for J; bases not matched to a gene: 2. The germline V gene encodes CDR1 MNHEY and CDR2 SVGAGI. The CDR3 totals 15 residues. The CDR3 sequence: CASSYSGTGTYEQYF. The CDR3 DNA sequence: TGTGCCAGCAGTTACTCGGGGACAGGGACCTACGAGCAGTACTTC.